The T cell receptor beta chain under discussion was sequenced for a study of blood T cell repertoires in COVID-19. This clone showed up just once. Cohorts were determined from participant-reported clinical history. Generated by immunoSEQ multiplex PCR, the TCRdb table keeps only in-frame clones and is missing some. The sample comprises approximately 260,000 clones, 88% of which are singletons, and 1% to 1.5% rests with the top ten. The TCR comes from a woman aged 40 to 50 with acute COVID-19. Source material: PBMCs or T cells enriched from blood (not recorded which).

The CDR3 region has the DNA TGTGCCACCCAGAGTAGCGAGGGGGCTGTAGACACCGGGGAGCTGTTTTTT. Protein sequence: CATQSSEGAVDTGELFF. This chain uses TRBV6-8 with TRBJ2-2; 7 bases match TRBD1. Germline CDR1 reads MNHGY; CDR2 reads SAAAGT. This CDR3 is built from 17 residues. J was trimmed by 3 bases and V by 10 bases; bases with no gene match: 17.